This T cell receptor (beta chain) is drawn from a study of blood T cell repertoires in COVID-19. Study in general: Samples taken during acute and convalescent COVID-19 were collected in the United States, Italy and Spain. Nucleic acid was either cDNA or gDNA, and it came from T cells, B-cell-depleted T cells, or PBMCs.

For this clone: The same CDR3 arises from other DNA sequences in this sample as well.

Participants, about 18 to 95 years old, spanned 25 or so US areas. Cohort 3 recovered donors had two negative PCRs, clearance, or symptom resolution. The length of the CDR3 is 14 residues. Looked up from germline, CDR1 is LGHDT and CDR2 is YNNKEL (reference sequence). V was shortened by 1 base and J by 5 bases, with 11 bases between the two germline ends. The data were produced by immunoSEQ multiplex PCR, yet TCRdb's version contains in-frame clones alone and is incomplete. The repertoire has 180,000 or so clones, roughly four fifths of them found once; the top ten carry more than 9.5%. The sample taken for sequencing was PBMCs or T cells enriched from blood (not recorded which). The clonotype was recovered from a man in his forties or fifties who had recovered from COVID-19. The chain recombines TRBV3-1 (or the pseudogene TRBV3-2) with TRBJ1-1, with D possibly being TRBD1 (6 bases). CDR3 nucleotide sequence: TGTGCCAGCAGCCAAGTCACAGGGAGAACTGAAGCTTTCTTT. This gives the protein CASSQVTGRTEAFF.